These T cell receptor beta chains were read from a single sample in a study of T cells in tumors after PD-1 blockade. Clones were read by immunoSEQ multiplex PCR, and TCRdb kept only the in-frame ones, dropping some. The table records more than 11,000 clones, roughly 80% of them present only once. Material: PBMCs, obtained after anti-PD-1 treatment. The receptors originated from a human donor with basal cell carcinoma. Both conserved end residues are part of each CDR3. The D gene is left open where the match is weak.

cdr3_length j_call v_call d_call cdr3_aa
14 TRBJ2-2 TRBV27 NA CASKKGVGSGELFF
12 TRBJ1-2 TRBV29-1 NA CSVVGSGFIYTF
12 TRBJ2-1 TRBV5-4 NA CASSFLVNEQFF
15 TRBJ1-1 TRBV14 NA CASSQYSGWNTEAFF
13 TRBJ2-6 TRBV19 NA CATRRSGANVLTF
12 TRBJ2-2 TRBV2 NA CASSVEPGELFF
15 TRBJ1-1 TRBV5-5 TRBD1 CASSLDRGRRTEAFF
12 TRBJ1-2 TRBV2 TRBD1 CASSGQGHGYTF
13 TRBJ1-1 TRBV12-3/TRBV12-4 NA CASTLGPGTEAFF
12 TRBJ1-2 TRBV12-3/TRBV12-4 NA CASSFSGVGYTF
15 TRBJ2-7 TRBV28 NA CASSLSQGWGYEQYF
15 TRBJ2-1 TRBV6-6 NA CASSYEDSRYNEQFF
11 TRBJ2-5 TRBV6-2/TRBV6-3 NA CASSSGQTQYF
15 TRBJ1-1 TRBV19 TRBD1 CASSTADRGGNEAFF
19 TRBJ1-6 TRBV5-4 TRBD1 CASSLPRTGSSRYNSPLHF
14 TRBJ2-5 TRBV7-3 NA CASSPGPRQETQYF
14 TRBJ2-1 TRBV27 NA CASSFSGLYNEQFF
15 TRBJ2-5 TRBV5-5 TRBD1 CASTRGYALQETQYF
13 TRBJ2-2 TRBV18 NA CASSRQNTGELFF
15 TRBJ1-2 TRBV5-8 NA CASSLAVGGTYGYTF
14 TRBJ1-2 TRBV28 NA CASSLGTANYGYTF
14 TRBJ2-7 TRBV7-2 NA CASSFGPTSYEQYF
12 TRBJ2-3 TRBV5-1 NA CASSSSTDTQYF
13 TRBJ2-7 TRBV29-1 NA CSVGAGVAYEQYF
17 TRBJ1-3 TRBV5-1 TRBD1 CASSSGTGGPSGNTIYF
13 TRBJ2-5 TRBV12-3/TRBV12-4 NA CASSGTERETQYF
12 TRBJ1-1 TRBV19 TRBD1 CASSITGGKAFF
17 TRBJ2-3 TRBV5-4 TRBD1 CASSLDRGWGGTDTQYF
17 TRBJ2-1 TRBV3-1/TRBV3-2 NA CASSRDPGSNTYNEQFF
14 TRBJ1-1 TRBV30 NA CAWRDSPAGTEAFF
13 TRBJ2-7 TRBV10-1 NA CASKGDPSYEQYF
13 TRBJ1-1 TRBV3-1/TRBV3-2 NA CASSPHTNTEAFF
12 TRBJ2-1 TRBV5-6 TRBD1 CASSLGQGEQFF
15 TRBJ1-5 TRBV4-2 TRBD1 CASSQAGTGVQPQHF
15 TRBJ1-4 TRBV3-1/TRBV3-2 NA CASSPGGEWNEKLFF
15 TRBJ1-4 TRBV28 NA CASSSGSGVEEKLFF
16 TRBJ1-5 TRBV5-1 TRBD1 CASSWGDRGSGQPQHF
15 TRBJ1-1 TRBV10-3 TRBD1 CASSWTGGLNTEAFF
15 TRBJ1-6 TRBV15 NA CATSREGTANSPLHF
12 TRBJ2-2 TRBV2 NA CASSLNTGELFF
17 TRBJ2-2 TRBV5-1 TRBD1 CASSLGGQRPNTGELFF
13 TRBJ1-4 TRBV12-3/TRBV12-4 NA CASRLNVGEKLFF
15 TRBJ2-5 TRBV15 NA CATSTGDGSQETQYF
14 TRBJ2-1 TRBV4-1 NA CASSQVADYNEQFF